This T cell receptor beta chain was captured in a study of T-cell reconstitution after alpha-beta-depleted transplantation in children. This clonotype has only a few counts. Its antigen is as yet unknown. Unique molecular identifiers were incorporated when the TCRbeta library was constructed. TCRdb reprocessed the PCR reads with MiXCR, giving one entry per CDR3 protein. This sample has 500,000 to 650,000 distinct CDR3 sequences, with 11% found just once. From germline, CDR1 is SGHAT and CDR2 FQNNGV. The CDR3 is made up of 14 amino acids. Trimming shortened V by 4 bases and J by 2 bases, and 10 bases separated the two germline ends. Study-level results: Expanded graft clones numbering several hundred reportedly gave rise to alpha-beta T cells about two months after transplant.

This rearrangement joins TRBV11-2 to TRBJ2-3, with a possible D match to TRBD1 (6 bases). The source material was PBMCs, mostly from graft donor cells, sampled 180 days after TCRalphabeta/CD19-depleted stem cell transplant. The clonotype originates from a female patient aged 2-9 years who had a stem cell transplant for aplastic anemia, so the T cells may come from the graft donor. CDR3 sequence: CASSYGQFTDTQYF. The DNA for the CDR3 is TGTGCCAGCAGCTACGGACAGTTCACAGATACGCAGTATTTT.